Given below is one T cell receptor beta chain in context. Its antigen remains unidentified. The sample belongs to a study of cytomegalovirus exposure and HLA in healthy donors. The primer mix had 60 Vbeta and 13 Jbeta primers. Clones were sequenced by immunoSEQ multiplex PCR, and TCRdb holds only the in-frame ones, with some missing. The data hold 150,000 to 200,000 clones, with approximately 84% observed a single time. Study findings and constraints: High specificity and sensitivity for cytomegalovirus status were reported for the classifier.

Germline V gene sequence: CDR1 MNHEY, CDR2 SMNVEV (reference sequence). This CDR3 comprises 16 residues. With 2 bases clipped from V and 3 bases from J, the junction kept 8 bases outside the gene matches. The sequencing input was PBMCs. V gene TRBV27 combines with J gene TRBJ2-7; TRBD2 aligns across 9 bases. The receptor was derived from a girl between 10 and 17 years old in good health and CMV-seropositive. The CDR3 region has the DNA TGTGCCAGCAGTTTAAGGGCGGGGGGGCCCGGCTACGAGCAGTACTTC. Translating gives CASSLRAGGPGYEQYF.